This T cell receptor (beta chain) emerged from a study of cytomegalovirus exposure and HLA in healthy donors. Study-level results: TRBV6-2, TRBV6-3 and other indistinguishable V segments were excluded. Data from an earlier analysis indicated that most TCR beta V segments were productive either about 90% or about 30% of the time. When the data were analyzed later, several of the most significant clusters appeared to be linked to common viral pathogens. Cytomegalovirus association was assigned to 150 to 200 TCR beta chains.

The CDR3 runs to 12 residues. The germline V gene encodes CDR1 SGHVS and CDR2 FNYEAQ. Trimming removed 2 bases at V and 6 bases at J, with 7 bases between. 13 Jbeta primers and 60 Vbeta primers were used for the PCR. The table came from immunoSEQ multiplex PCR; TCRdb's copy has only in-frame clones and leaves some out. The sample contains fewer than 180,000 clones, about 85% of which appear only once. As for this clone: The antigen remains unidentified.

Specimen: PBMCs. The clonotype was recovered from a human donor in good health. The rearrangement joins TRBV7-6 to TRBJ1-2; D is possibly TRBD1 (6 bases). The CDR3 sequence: CASSLSGDGYTF. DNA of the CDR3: TGTGCCAGCAGCTTATCAGGGGATGGCTACACCTTC.